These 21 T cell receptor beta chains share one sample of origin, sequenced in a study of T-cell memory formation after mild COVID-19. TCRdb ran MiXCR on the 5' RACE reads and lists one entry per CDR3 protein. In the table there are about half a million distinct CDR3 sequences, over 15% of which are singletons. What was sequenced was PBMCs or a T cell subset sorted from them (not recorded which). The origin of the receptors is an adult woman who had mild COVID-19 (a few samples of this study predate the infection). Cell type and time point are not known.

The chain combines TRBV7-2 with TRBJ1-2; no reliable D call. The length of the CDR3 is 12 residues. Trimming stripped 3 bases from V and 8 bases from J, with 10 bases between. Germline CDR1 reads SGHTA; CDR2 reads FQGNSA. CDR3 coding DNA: TGTGCCAGCAGCTTTCGGGTGGAGGGCTACACCTTC. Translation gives CASSFRVEGYTF.

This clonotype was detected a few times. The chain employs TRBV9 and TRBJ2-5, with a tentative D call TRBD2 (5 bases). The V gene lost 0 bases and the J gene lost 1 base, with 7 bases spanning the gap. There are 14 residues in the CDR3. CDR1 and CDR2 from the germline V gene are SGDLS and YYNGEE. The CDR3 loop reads CASSVGGSQETQYF. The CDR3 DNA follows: TGTGCCAGCAGCGTAGGTGGGAGCCAAGAGACCCAGTACTTC.

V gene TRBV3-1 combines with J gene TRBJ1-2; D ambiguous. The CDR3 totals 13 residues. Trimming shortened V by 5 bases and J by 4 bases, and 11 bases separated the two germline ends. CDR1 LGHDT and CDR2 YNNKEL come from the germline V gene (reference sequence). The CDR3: CASSEPGSYGYTF. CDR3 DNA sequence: TGTGCCAGCAGCGAGCCGGGCAGCTATGGCTACACCTTC.

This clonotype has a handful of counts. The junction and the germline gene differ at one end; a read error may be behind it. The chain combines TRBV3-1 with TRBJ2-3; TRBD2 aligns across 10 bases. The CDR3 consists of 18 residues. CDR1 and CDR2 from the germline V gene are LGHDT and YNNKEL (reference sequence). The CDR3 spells CASSQAGGTRTSTDTQYF. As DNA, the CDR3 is TGTGCCAGCAGTCAAGCGGGGGGGACTAGAACTAGCACAGATACGCAGTATTTT.

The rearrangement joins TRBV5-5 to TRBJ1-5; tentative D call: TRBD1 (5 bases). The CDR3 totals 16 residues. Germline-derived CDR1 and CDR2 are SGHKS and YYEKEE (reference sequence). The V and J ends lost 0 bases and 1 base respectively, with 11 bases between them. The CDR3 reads CASSLVPGMSNQPQHF. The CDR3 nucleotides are TGTGCCAGCAGCTTGGTTCCAGGGATGAGCAATCAGCCCCAGCATTTT.

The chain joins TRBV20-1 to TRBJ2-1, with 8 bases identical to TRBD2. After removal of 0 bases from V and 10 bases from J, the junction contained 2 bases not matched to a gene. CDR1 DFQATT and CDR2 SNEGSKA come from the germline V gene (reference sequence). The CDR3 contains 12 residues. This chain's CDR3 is CSARDRLAEQFF. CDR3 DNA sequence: TGCAGTGCTAGAGATCGACTAGCGGAGCAGTTCTTC.

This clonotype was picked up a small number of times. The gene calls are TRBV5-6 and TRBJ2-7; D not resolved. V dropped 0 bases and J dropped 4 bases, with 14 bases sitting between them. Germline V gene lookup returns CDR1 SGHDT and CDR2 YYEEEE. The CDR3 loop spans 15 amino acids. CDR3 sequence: CASSLEPDMIYEQYF. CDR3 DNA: TGTGCCAGCAGCTTGGAACCAGACATGATATACGAGCAGTACTTC.

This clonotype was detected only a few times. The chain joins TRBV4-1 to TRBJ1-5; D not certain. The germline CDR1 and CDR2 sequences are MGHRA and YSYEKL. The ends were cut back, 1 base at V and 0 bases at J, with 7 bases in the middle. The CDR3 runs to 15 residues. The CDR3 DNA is TGCGCCAGCAGCCAAGGCCTGTATAGCAATCAGCCCCAGCATTTT. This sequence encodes CASSQGLYSNQPQHF.

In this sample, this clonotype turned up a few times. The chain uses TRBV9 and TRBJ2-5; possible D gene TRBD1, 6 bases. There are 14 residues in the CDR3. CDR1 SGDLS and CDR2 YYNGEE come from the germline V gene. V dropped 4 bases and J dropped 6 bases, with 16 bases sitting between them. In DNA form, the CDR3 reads TGTGCCAGCAGCTCAACGACAGGTTGGAAGACCCAGTACTTC. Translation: CASSSTTGWKTQYF.

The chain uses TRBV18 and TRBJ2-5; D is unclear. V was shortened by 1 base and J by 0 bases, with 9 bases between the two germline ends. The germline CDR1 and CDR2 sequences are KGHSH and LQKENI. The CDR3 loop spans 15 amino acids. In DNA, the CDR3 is TGTGCCAGCTCACCACGGGGATATTACCAAGAGACCCAGTACTTC. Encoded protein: CASSPRGYYQETQYF.

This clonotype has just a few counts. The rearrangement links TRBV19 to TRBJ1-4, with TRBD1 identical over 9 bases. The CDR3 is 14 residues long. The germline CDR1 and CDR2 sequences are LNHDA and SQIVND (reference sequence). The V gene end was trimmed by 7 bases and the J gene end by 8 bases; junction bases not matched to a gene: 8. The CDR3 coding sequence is TGTGCCAGTATAAACAGGGGGCTAGGAGAAAAACTGTTTTTT. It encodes CASINRGLGEKLFF.

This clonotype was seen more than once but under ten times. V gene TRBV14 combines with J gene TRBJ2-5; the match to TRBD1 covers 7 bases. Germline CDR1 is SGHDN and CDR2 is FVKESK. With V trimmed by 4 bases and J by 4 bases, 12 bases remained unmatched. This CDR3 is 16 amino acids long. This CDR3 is CASSPGTGVDSETQYF. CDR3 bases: TGTGCCAGCAGCCCGGGTACAGGGGTGGATTCAGAGACCCAGTACTTC.

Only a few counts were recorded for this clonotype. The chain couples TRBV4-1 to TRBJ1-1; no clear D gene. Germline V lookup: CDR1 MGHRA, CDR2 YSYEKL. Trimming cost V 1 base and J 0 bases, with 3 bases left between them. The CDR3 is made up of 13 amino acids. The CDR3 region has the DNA TGCGCCAGCAGCCAAGCTATGAACACTGAAGCTTTCTTT. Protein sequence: CASSQAMNTEAFF.

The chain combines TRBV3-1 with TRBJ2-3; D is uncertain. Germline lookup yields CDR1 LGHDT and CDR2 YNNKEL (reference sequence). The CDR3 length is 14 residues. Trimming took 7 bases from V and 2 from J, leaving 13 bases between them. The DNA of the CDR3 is TGTGCCAGCACCCTGCTTAATGCCACAGATACGCAGTATTTT. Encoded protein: CASTLLNATDTQYF.

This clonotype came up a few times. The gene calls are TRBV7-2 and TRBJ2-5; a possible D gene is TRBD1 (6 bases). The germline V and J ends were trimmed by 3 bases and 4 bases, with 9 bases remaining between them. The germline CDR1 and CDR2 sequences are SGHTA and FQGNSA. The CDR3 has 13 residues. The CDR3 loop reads CASSFGQLETQYF. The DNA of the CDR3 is TGTGCCAGCAGCTTCGGACAGCTAGAGACCCAGTACTTC.

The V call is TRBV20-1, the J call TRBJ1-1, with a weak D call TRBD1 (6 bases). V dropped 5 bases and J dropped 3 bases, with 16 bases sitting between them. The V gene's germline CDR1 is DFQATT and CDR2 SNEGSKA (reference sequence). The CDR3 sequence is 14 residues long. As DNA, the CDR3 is TGCAGTGCTCCCGGGGGCAGCGCGGACACTGAAGCTTTCTTT. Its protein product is CSAPGGSADTEAFF.

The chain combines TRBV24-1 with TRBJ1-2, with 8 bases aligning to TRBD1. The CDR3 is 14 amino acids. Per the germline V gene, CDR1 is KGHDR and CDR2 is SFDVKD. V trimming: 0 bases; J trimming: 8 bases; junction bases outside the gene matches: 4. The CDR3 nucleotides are TGTGCCACCAGTGATTTGTACACAGGGGGAGGCTACACCTTC. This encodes CATSDLYTGGGYTF.

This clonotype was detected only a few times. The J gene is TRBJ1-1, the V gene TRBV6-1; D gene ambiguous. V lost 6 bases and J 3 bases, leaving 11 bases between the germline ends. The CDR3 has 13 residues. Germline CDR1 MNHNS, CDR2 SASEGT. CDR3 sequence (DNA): TGTGCCAGCAGAGGCAGGACGGACACTGAAGCTTTCTTT. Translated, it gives CASRGRTDTEAFF.

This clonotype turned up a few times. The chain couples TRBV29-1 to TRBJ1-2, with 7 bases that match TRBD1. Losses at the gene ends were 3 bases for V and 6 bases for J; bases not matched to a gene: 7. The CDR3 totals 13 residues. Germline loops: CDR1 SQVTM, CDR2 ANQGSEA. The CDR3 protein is CSVEDRSRDGYTF. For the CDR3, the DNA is TGCAGCGTTGAGGACAGGTCACGGGATGGCTACACCTTC.

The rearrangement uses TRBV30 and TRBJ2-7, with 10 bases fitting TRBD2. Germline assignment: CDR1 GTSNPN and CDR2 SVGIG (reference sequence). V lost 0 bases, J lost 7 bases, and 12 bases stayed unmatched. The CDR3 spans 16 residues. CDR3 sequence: CAWSVRSGLASPEQYF. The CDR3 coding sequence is TGTGCCTGGAGTGTAAGATCGGGACTAGCGTCCCCGGAGCAGTACTTC.

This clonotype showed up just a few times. The CDR3 region has the DNA TGTGCCACCAGTGATCGCCCCGGGACAGGGGGTGAAAAACTGTTTTTT. As protein: CATSDRPGTGGEKLFF. The chain recombines TRBV24-1 with TRBJ1-4; the match to TRBD1 covers 11 bases. CDR1 and CDR2 (germline): KGHDR, SFDVKD. J lost 7 bases, V lost 3 bases, and 6 bases had no gene match. This CDR3 contains 16 residues.